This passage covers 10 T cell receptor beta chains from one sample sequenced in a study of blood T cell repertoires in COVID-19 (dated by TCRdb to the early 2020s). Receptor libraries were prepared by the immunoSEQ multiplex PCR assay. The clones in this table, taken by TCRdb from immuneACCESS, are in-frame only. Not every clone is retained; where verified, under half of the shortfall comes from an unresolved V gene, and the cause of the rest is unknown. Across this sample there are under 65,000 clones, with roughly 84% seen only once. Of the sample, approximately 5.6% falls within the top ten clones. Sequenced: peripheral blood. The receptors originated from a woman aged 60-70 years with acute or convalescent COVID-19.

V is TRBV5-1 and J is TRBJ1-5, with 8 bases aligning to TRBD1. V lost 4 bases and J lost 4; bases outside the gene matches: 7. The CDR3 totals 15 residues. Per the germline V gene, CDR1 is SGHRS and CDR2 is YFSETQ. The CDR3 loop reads CASSLTGEGNQPQHF. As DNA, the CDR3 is TGCGCCAGCAGCCTGACAGGGGAGGGGAATCAGCCCCAGCATTTT.

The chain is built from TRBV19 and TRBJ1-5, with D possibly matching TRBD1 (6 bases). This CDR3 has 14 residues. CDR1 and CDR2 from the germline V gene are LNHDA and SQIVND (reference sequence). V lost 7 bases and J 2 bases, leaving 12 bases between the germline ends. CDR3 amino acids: CASTSGAGNQPQHF. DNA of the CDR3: TGTGCCAGTACCTCAGGGGCTGGCAATCAGCCCCAGCATTTT.

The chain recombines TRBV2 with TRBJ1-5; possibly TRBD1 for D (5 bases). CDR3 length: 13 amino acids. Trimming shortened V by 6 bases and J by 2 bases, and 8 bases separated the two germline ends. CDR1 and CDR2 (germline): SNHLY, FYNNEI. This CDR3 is CASRGQGNQPQHF. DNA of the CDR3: TGTGCCAGCAGGGGGCAGGGCAATCAGCCCCAGCATTTT.

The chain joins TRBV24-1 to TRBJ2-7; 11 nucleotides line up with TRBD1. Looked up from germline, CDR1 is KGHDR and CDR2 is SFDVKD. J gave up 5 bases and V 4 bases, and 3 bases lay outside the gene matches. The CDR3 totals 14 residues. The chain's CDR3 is CATSDWTGGDEQYF. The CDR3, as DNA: TGTGCCACCAGTGACTGGACAGGGGGCGACGAGCAGTACTTC.

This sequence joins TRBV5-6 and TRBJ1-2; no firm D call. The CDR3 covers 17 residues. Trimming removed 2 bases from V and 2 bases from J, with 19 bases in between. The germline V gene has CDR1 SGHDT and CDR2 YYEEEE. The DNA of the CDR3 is TGTGCCAGCAGCTTAAGGGAGGAGTATGCATCGAACTATGGCTACACCTTC. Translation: CASSLREEYASNYGYTF.

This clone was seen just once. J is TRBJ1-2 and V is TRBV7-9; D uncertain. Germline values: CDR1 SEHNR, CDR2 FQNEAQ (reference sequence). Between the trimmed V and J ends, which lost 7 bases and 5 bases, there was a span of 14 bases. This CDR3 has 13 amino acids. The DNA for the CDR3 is TGTGCCAGCACCCCCTCCTCGACTTATGGCTACACCTTC. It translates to CASTPSSTYGYTF.

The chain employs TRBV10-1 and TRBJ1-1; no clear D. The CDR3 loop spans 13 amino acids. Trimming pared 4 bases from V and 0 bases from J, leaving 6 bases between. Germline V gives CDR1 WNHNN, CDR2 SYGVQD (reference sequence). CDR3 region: CASSGQMNTEAFF. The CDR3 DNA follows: TGCGCCAGCAGTGGTCAGATGAACACTGAAGCTTTCTTT.

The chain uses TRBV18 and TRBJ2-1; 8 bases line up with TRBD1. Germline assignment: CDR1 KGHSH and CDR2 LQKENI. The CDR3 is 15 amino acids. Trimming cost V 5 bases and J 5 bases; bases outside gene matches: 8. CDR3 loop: CASSTDRQGNNEQFF. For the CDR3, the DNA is TGTGCCAGCTCAACAGATAGACAGGGGAACAATGAGCAGTTCTTC.

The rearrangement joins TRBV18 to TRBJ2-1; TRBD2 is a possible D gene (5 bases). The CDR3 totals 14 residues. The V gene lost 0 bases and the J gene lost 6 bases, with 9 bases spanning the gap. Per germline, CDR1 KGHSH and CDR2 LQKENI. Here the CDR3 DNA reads TGTGCCAGCTCACCACCGCGAGGGCCCAATGAGCAGTTCTTC. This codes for CASSPPRGPNEQFF.

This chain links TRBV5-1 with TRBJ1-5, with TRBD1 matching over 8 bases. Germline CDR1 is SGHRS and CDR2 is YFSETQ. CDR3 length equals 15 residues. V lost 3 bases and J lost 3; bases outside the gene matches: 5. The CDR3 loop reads CASSSTGEPNQPQHF. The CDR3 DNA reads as TGCGCCAGCAGCTCGACAGGGGAGCCCAATCAGCCCCAGCATTTT.